This section outlines one TCR beta chain sequence together with its context. This entry belongs to a study of cytomegalovirus exposure and HLA in healthy donors. PCR amplification relied on 60 Vbeta primers (plus 13 Jbeta primers). Repertoires were generated with immunoSEQ multiplex PCR, while TCRdb's copy carries only in-frame clones and drops some. The repertoire has some 200,000 clones, 80% to 85% of them found once; the top ten carry 1.5% to 2%. V lost 8 bases and J lost 3, with 19 bases in between. This CDR3 is built from 15 residues. CDR1 and CDR2 from the germline V gene are SGHAT and FQNNGV. The chain joins TRBV11-2 to TRBJ1-2; D gene unclear. This clonotype was obtained from a man aged 50 to 59 in good health and CMV-seronegative. The specimen sequenced was PBMCs. CDR3 in amino acids: CASLSLKQRDYGYTF. The CDR3 DNA sequence: TGTGCCAGCCTTTCCTTGAAACAGAGGGACTATGGCTACACCTTC. The entire variable domain, with the rest obtained from reference TRBV11-2 and TRBJ1-2, is as follows: EAGVAQSPRYKIIEKRQSVAFWCNPISGHATLYWYQQILGQGPKLLIQFQNNGVVDDSQLPKDRFSAERLKGVDSTLKIQPAKLEDSAVYLCASLSLKQRDYGYTFGSGTRLTVV.